This T cell receptor beta chain was sequenced for a study of neurological immune-mediated disorders. It was by 5'RACE with 10-nucleotide random UMIs that the cDNA was made. Using its own MiXCR run on the 5' RACE reads, TCRdb lists one record per CDR3 protein. This sample has about 70,000 distinct CDR3 sequences, with roughly 4.9% found just once. This clonotype has at least ten counts. The CDR3 totals 14 residues. The germline V gene has CDR1 SQVTM and CDR2 ANQGSEA. Between the trimmed V and J ends, which lost 6 bases and 3 bases, there was a span of 17 bases. This chain links TRBV29-1 with TRBJ1-1; a weak D match, TRBD1 (6 bases). Specimen: PBMCs. The receptor comes from a human donor with multiple sclerosis. The donor label of this sample is uncertain. DNA for the CDR3: TGCAGCGTCCAACGCAGGGGCAGGGACACTGAAGCTTTCTTT. It encodes CSVQRRGRDTEAFF.